The entry below describes one T cell receptor beta chain. Its antigen is unknown. The record originates from a study of CD8 T cells in ankylosing spondylitis. Overall study results and limits: Reportedly, disease-linked clones are significantly enriched in ankylosing spondylitis patients' matched synovial fluid.

Each CDR3 protein gets one entry after TCRdb re-called the 5' RACE reads with MiXCR. The repertoire holds some 140,000 distinct CDR3 sequences, with roughly 8.3% as singletons. The receptor comes from a male donor with ankylosing spondylitis. The sequencing input was synovial fluid, either unsorted or a sorted T cell fraction (not recorded which).

CDR3 DNA: TGTGCCAGCAGTCGCGGGAAGAACTACGAGCAGTACTTC. Amino acid sequence: CASSRGKNYEQYF. This chain uses TRBV6-2 or TRBV6-3 with TRBJ2-7, with D perhaps TRBD2 (6 bases). V was shortened by 5 bases and J by 3 bases, with 11 bases between the two germline ends. Germline loops: CDR1 MNHEY, CDR2 SVGEGT. This CDR3 is built from 13 residues.